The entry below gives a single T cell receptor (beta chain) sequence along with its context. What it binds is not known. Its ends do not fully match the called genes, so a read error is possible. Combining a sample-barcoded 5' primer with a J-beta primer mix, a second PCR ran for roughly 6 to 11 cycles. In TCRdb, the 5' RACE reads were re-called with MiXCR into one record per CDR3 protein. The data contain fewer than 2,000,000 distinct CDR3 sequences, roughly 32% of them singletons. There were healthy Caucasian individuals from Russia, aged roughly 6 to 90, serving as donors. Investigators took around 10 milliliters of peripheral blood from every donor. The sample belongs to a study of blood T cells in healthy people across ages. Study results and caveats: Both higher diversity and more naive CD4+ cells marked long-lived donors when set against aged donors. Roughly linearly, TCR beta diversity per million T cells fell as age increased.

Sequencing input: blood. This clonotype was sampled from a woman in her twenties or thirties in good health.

As DNA, the CDR3 is TGTGCCGGCAGCCAAGTTCCATCACGGGACGAGCAGTACTTC. Protein: CAGSQVPSRDEQYF. The chain uses TRBV3-1 and TRBJ2-5; no definite D call. The tail of the sequence fits TRBJ2-7 better, so the J call may be wrong. CDR1 is LGHDT and CDR2 is YNNKEL in the germline V gene (reference sequence). The CDR3 is 14 residues long.